These 31 T cell receptor beta chains came from one sample sequenced in a study of radiation and T cells in renal cell carcinoma. Sample time point: blood 4 weeks post-SBRT, at nephrectomy. Treatment given: 15 Gy SBRT to primary tumor, nephrectomy 4 weeks later. Data came from immunoSEQ multiplex PCR; TCRdb stores just in-frame clones and leaves some out. The table lists some 64,000 clones, 70% to 80% of them singletons. Material: blood, obtained from a patient whose treatment included radiotherapy and nephrectomy. The receptors shown here come from a man between 60 and 70 years old with renal cell carcinoma.

This clone was seen just once. The chain has TRBV7-9 and TRBJ2-1; D gene uncertain. The germline V gene encodes CDR1 SEHNR and CDR2 FQNEAQ (reference sequence). V was clipped by 1 base and J by 8 bases, with 6 bases between them. The CDR3 runs 12 residues. CDR3 in amino acids: CASSLVGDEQFF. DNA for the CDR3: TGTGCCAGCAGCTTAGTTGGGGATGAGCAGTTCTTC. The full variable domain, completed using reference TRBV7-9 and TRBJ2-1, is DTGVSQNPRHKITKRGQNVTFRCDPISEHNRLYWYRQTLGQGPEFLTYFQNEAQLEKSRLLSDRFSAERPKGSFSTLEIQRTEQGDSAMYLCASSLVGDEQFFGPGTRLTVL.

In nucleotides, the CDR3 is TGTGCCAGCAGCGTAGAAGCTAGCTTGGGCACCGGGGAGCTGTTTTTT. Translation gives CASSVEASLGTGELFF. This sequence joins TRBV9 and TRBJ2-2; D might be TRBD2 (5 bases). The CDR3 runs 16 residues. Germline loops: CDR1 SGDLS, CDR2 YYNGEE. V was trimmed by 0 bases and J by 4 bases, leaving 13 bases between them.

The gene calls are TRBV5-1 and TRBJ2-7; 13 bases agree with TRBD2. Looked up from germline, CDR1 is SGHRS and CDR2 is YFSETQ. J was trimmed by 7 bases and V by 3 bases; bases with no gene match: 7. This CDR3 region has 15 residues. CDR3 in amino acids: CASSSTSGGTTEQYF. Written as DNA, the CDR3 is TGCGCCAGCAGCTCGACTAGCGGGGGGACGACGGAGCAGTACTTC.

The chain is built from TRBV5-1 and TRBJ2-3; weak D call: TRBD1 (6 bases). The CDR3 extends over 16 amino acids. Germline CDR1 reads SGHRS; CDR2 reads YFSETQ. Trimming left V 0 bases short and J 0 bases short, with 11 bases between. CDR3 residues: CASSLGPGHSTDTQYF. DNA of the CDR3: TGCGCCAGCAGCTTGGGACCGGGACACAGCACAGATACGCAGTATTTT.

V is TRBV6-4 and J is TRBJ2-3; D not resolved. The CDR3 is made up of 16 amino acids. Trimming shortened V by 0 bases and J by 2 bases, and 12 bases separated the two germline ends. Germline CDR1 MRHNA, CDR2 SNTAGT. CDR3 nucleotides: TGTGCCAGCAGTGACTCGAGTGCCAGTCCCACAGATACGCAGTATTTT. It is translated as CASSDSSASPTDTQYF.

The chain employs TRBV7-2 and TRBJ2-7; 12 bases line up with TRBD2. This CDR3 is 16 amino acids long. Germline V CDR1 and CDR2: SGHTA, FQGNSA. The J segment lost 2 bases and the V segment lost 3 bases, leaving 5 bases of the junction unmatched. The chain's CDR3 is CASSFLAGGLAYEQYF. The CDR3 region has the DNA TGTGCCAGCAGCTTTCTAGCGGGGGGGTTGGCCTACGAGCAGTACTTC.

This clone turned up a few times. The gene calls are TRBV29-1 and TRBJ1-1; no definite D call. This CDR3 comprises 11 residues. CDR1 and CDR2 (germline): SQVTM, ANQGSEA. The V end was cut by 0 bases, the J end by 7 bases, with 6 bases between. The CDR3 here is CSVEDGGEAFF. In DNA form, the CDR3 reads TGCAGCGTTGAAGATGGCGGTGAAGCTTTCTTT.

The chain recombines TRBV12-2 with TRBJ1-1. TRBV12-2 corresponds to a pseudogene. This CDR3 is built from 15 residues. The CDR3 loop reads CASRLGGQGWSEAFF. The CDR3 bases are TGTGCAAGTCGCTTAGGAGGGCAGGGTTGGTCTGAAGCTTTCTTT.

The chain uses TRBV5-4 and TRBJ1-4; TRBD1 matches at 7 bases. This CDR3 comprises 14 residues. V shed 0 bases and J 7 bases; nucleotides not matched to a gene: 3. CDR1 is SGHNT and CDR2 is YYREEE in the germline V gene (reference sequence). The CDR3 is CASSLDRGGEKLFF. The CDR3 nucleotides are TGTGCCAGCAGCTTGGACAGGGGAGGTGAAAAACTGTTTTTT.

This clone was seen only a few times. The rearrangement uses TRBV5-6 and TRBJ1-1, with D possibly being TRBD1 (5 bases). V lost 2 bases, J lost 7 bases, and 15 bases lay in between. Germline V gives CDR1 SGHDT, CDR2 YYEEEE. CDR3 length: 14 residues. CDR3 sequence reads: CASSLSFGDGEAFF. The CDR3 nucleotides are TGTGCCAGCAGCTTAAGTTTTGGGGACGGTGAAGCTTTCTTT.

The V call is TRBV7-6, the J call TRBJ1-2, with D unresolved. V was clipped by 1 base and J by 2 bases, with 8 bases between them. This CDR3 is 14 amino acids long. Germline CDR1 SGHVS, CDR2 FNYEAQ. For the CDR3, the DNA is TGTGCCAGCAGCTTAGGAGGCTCAAACTATGGCTACACCTTC. This gives the protein CASSLGGSNYGYTF. Full variable domain (rest looked up from reference TRBV7-6 and TRBJ1-2): GAGVSQSPRYKVTKRGQDVALRCDPISGHVSLYWYRQALGQGPEFLTYFNYEAQQDKSGLPNDRFSAERPEGSISTLTIQRTEQRDSAMYRCASSLGGSNYGYTFGSGTRLTVV.

There are a few counts of this clone. J is TRBJ2-3 and V is TRBV19, with 7 bases matching TRBD2. CDR3 length equals 14 residues. CDR1 is LNHDA and CDR2 is SQIVND in the germline V gene (reference sequence). Losses at the gene ends were 3 bases for V and 5 bases for J; bases not matched to a gene: 5. The CDR3 nucleotides are TGTGCCAGTAGTATCTCTCCGGGGGGAGATACGCAGTATTTT. It is translated as CASSISPGGDTQYF.

This clone was counted a few times. The genes are TRBV4-1 and TRBJ2-3, with TRBD2 as a possible D gene (6 bases). The CDR3 is 17 residues long. The V end lost 0 bases, the J end lost 0 bases, and 13 bases lay between the germline ends. In germline, CDR1 is MGHRA, CDR2 YSYEKL. This chain's CDR3 is CASSQEPAGTSTDTQYF. The CDR3 coding sequence is TGCGCCAGCAGCCAAGAGCCAGCGGGCACTAGCACAGATACGCAGTATTTT.

This chain joins TRBV6-5 and TRBJ2-7; the match to TRBD2 covers 7 bases. This CDR3 is built from 14 residues. J lost 3 bases, V lost 5 bases, and 7 bases had no gene match. Germline CDR1 is MNHEY and CDR2 is SVGAGI. The CDR3 DNA sequence: TGTGCCAGCAGTGCGCGAGCGGGGAACTACGAGCAGTACGTC. This gives the protein CASSARAGNYEQYV.

The sample holds a few counts of this clone. The chain joins TRBV19 to TRBJ2-3; 15 bases agree with TRBD2. The CDR3 loop spans 18 amino acids. The ends lost 7 bases at V and 1 base at J; junction bases unmatched: 9. CDR1 LNHDA and CDR2 SQIVND come from the germline V gene (reference sequence). CDR3 sequence (DNA): TGTGCCAGTAACCACGGACTAGCGGGAGGGCCGCGCACAGATACGCAGTATTTT. This encodes CASNHGLAGGPRTDTQYF.

This chain joins TRBV2 and TRBJ2-2; 7 positions agree with TRBD1. Germline CDR1 is SNHLY and CDR2 is FYNNEI. CDR3 length: 15 residues. After removal of 3 bases from V and 6 bases from J, the junction contained 7 bases not matched to a gene. DNA of the CDR3: TGTGCCAGCAGTGACAGAACAGGGGCGGCCGGGGAGCTGTTTTTT. Translation: CASSDRTGAAGELFF.

This clone was detected once. Written as DNA, the CDR3 is TGTGCCAGCAGCTTGGAAGTAGGGGGCGAGGGCACTGAAGCTTTCTTT. It is translated as CASSLEVGGEGTEAFF. V usage is TRBV5-5 and J usage is TRBJ1-1, with 7 bases that match TRBD1. Germline CDR1 is SGHKS and CDR2 is YYEKEE (reference sequence). The CDR3 runs 16 residues. The V and J ends lost 0 bases and 4 bases, in that order; junction bases with no gene match: 9.

This chain links TRBV6-4 with TRBJ1-6; D possibly corresponds to TRBD1 (5 bases). There are 15 residues in the CDR3. V lost 0 bases and J 4 bases, leaving 7 bases between the germline ends. The germline CDR1 and CDR2 sequences are MRHNA and SNTAGT. The CDR3 nucleotides are TGTGCCAGCAGTGACTCTCCAGGGTATAATTCACCCCTCCACTTT. It yields the protein CASSDSPGYNSPLHF.

V gene TRBV5-8 combines with J gene TRBJ1-2, with D perhaps matching TRBD1 (5 bases). CDR1 SGHTS and CDR2 YDEGEE come from the germline V gene. CDR3 size: 20 residues. Trimming shortened V by 1 base and J by 8 bases, and 33 bases separated the two germline ends. The CDR3 DNA reads as TGTGCCAGCAGCTTGTCGGGGCTGGCTCAAACTTGGGGATCTGTCCCGGGCTACACCTTC. Translated: CASSLSGLAQTWGSVPGYTF.

The rearrangement joins TRBV11-3 to TRBJ2-2; possibly TRBD1 for D (6 bases). Trimming stripped 8 bases from V and 2 bases from J, with 18 bases between. Germline V gene data show CDR1 as SGHNT and CDR2 as YENEEA. The CDR3 spans 16 residues. The CDR3 DNA reads TGTGCCAGCGTTGGACAGCAGGGCCAAAACACCGGGGAGCTGTTTTTT. Amino acid sequence: CASVGQQGQNTGELFF. Full variable domain (outside the CDR3, taken from reference TRBV11-3 and TRBJ2-2): EAGVVQSPRYKIIEKKQPVAFWCNPISGHNTLYWYLQNLGQGPELLIRYENEEAVDDSQLPKDRFSAERLKGVDSTLKIQPAELGDSAVYLCASVGQQGQNTGELFFGEGSRLTVL.

The gene calls are TRBV6-5 and TRBJ2-7, with D possibly TRBD1 on 6 matching bases. The CDR3 runs to 15 residues. Looked up from germline, CDR1 is MNHEY and CDR2 is SVGAGI. V was clipped by 6 bases and J by 6 bases, with 21 bases between them. DNA for the CDR3: TGTGCCAGCAGCCCTACCGGGGCAGGGGACCGCGAGCAGTACTTC. Translated: CASSPTGAGDREQYF.

This chain connects TRBV11-3 to TRBJ2-7; D remains ambiguous. Germline CDR1 is SGHNT and CDR2 is YENEEA. The CDR3 extends over 14 amino acids. V gave up 5 bases and J gave up 3 bases, with 14 bases separating them. The CDR3 region has the DNA TGTGCCAGCAGCCCGTACACTGACATCTACGAGCAGTACGTC. It translates to CASSPYTDIYEQYV.

This clone was recorded a few times. CDR3 residues: CASSSHSGGGYEQYF. In DNA form, the CDR3 reads TGTGCCAGTAGTTCTCATAGCGGGGGAGGATACGAGCAGTACTTC. The genes are TRBV19 and TRBJ2-7; 9 nucleotides line up with TRBD2. The CDR3 loop spans 15 amino acids. J gave up 4 bases and V 5 bases, and 9 bases lay outside the gene matches. Germline V gene sequence: CDR1 LNHDA, CDR2 SQIVND (reference sequence).

V and J are TRBV19 and TRBJ1-5, with 7 bases fitting TRBD1. This CDR3 comprises 17 residues. V shed 8 bases, J shed 0 bases, and the junction held 13 bases outside the gene matches. Germline V gives CDR1 LNHDA, CDR2 SQIVND (reference sequence). The CDR3 is CASWAGGDLYSNQPQHF. The CDR3 DNA reads TGTGCCAGTTGGGCAGGGGGTGATTTATATAGCAATCAGCCCCAGCATTTT.

The rearrangement joins TRBV6-1 to TRBJ2-1; D is unclear. Per the germline V gene, CDR1 is MNHNS and CDR2 is SASEGT. This CDR3 is built from 12 residues. The V end lost 7 bases, the J end lost 0 bases, and 4 bases lay between the germline ends. The DNA for the CDR3 is TGTGCCAGCATAGGCTCCTACAATGAGCAGTTCTTC. Encoded protein: CASIGSYNEQFF.

This chain uses TRBV7-7 with TRBJ2-1, with TRBD2 as a possible D gene (5 bases). The V end lost 5 bases, the J end lost 0 bases, and 11 bases lay between the germline ends. Germline V CDR1 and CDR2: SSHAT, FNYEAQ (reference sequence). This CDR3 is built from 15 residues. CDR3 nucleotides: TGTGCCAGCAGCCTGGACGGAGGCTCCTACAATGAGCAGTTCTTC. Amino acids: CASSLDGGSYNEQFF.

The chain has TRBV30 and TRBJ1-1; no firm D call. In germline, CDR1 is GTSNPN, CDR2 SVGIG (reference sequence). With 3 bases removed from V and 0 bases from J, the gap between germline ends came to 8 bases. The CDR3 has 13 residues. The CDR3 sequence is CAWSRGLNTEAFF. CDR3 sequence (DNA): TGTGCCTGGAGCCGCGGTTTGAACACTGAAGCTTTCTTT.

On this clone itself: This CDR3 is also generated by other DNA sequences in the sample. The chain is built from TRBV7-9 and TRBJ2-2; D is undetermined. CDR3 length: 12 amino acids. The germline V and J ends were trimmed by 4 bases and 2 bases, with 2 bases remaining between them. Germline V gene lookup returns CDR1 SEHNR and CDR2 FQNEAQ (reference sequence). Here the CDR3 reads CASSSNTGELFF. CDR3 sequence (DNA): TGTGCCAGCAGCTCCAACACCGGGGAGCTGTTTTTT. The variable domain in full, completed from reference TRBV7-9 and TRBJ2-2, reads DTGVSQNPRHKITKRGQNVTFRCDPISEHNRLYWYRQTLGQGPEFLTYFQNEAQLEKSRLLSDRFSAERPKGSFSTLEIQRTEQGDSAMYLCASSSNTGELFFGEGSRLTVL.

Notes on this clone: At one of its ends the junction is not consistent with the germline gene, which may arise from a read error. V gene TRBV30 combines with J gene TRBJ2-2, with D perhaps given as TRBD1 or TRBD2 (5 bases each). This CDR3 region has 14 residues. CDR1 GTSNPN and CDR2 SVGIG come from the germline V gene (reference sequence). The CDR3 bases are TGTGCCAGGAGGACGGACACGAACACCGGGGAGCTGTTTTTT. Translated: CARRTDTNTGELFF.

The chain recombines TRBV9 with TRBJ2-1; tentatively, D is TRBD2 (6 bases). CDR1 SGDLS and CDR2 YYNGEE come from the germline V gene. Trimming removed 4 bases at V and 7 bases at J, with 21 bases between. The CDR3 runs 16 residues. This chain's CDR3 is CASSSSDWRDTNEQFF. In DNA, the CDR3 is TGTGCCAGCAGCTCGTCGGACTGGAGGGATACAAATGAGCAGTTCTTC.

This clone was recorded once. This chain uses TRBV5-5 with TRBJ2-2, with TRBD2 identical over 10 bases. The junction had 6 bases not matched to a gene; V was cut back by 2 bases and J by 5 bases. This CDR3 has 16 residues. Germline V gene sequence: CDR1 SGHKS, CDR2 YYEKEE (reference sequence). In nucleotides, the CDR3 is TGTGCCAGCAGCTTCTCTAGCGGGAGCTCAACCGGGGAGCTGTTTTTT. This sequence encodes CASSFSSGSSTGELFF.